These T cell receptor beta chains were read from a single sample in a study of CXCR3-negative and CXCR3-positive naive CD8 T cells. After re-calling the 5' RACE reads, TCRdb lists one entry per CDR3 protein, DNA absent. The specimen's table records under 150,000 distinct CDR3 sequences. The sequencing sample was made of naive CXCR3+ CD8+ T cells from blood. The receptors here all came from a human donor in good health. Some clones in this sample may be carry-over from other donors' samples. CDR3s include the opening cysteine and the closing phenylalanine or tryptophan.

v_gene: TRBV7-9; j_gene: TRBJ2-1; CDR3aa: CASSSPGTTEQFF
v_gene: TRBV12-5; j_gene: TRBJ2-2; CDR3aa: CASGSLRLAGELFF
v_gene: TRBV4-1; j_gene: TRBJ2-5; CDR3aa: CASSQRTGRETQYF
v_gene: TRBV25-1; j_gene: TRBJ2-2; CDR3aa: CATHSTGELFF
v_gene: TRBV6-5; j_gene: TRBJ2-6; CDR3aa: CASSVSGLAGSSGANVLTF
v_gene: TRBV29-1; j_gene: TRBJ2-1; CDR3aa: CSVEITDGGLEQFF
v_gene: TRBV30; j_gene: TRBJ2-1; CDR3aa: CAWSGSGRGSYNEQFF
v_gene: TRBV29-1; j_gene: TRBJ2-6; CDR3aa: CSVEDTGRATSSGANVLTF
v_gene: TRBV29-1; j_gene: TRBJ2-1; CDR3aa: CSVVVGGARNEQFF
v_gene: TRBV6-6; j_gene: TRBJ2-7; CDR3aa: CASSYPGTPYEQYF
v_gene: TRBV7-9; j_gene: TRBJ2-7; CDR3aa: CASTTGVSYEQYF
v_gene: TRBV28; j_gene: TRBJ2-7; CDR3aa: CASSGTEASFEQYF
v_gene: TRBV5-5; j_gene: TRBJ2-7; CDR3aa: CASSPGQDALEQYF
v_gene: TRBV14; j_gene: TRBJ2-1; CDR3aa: CASGERPEDEQFF
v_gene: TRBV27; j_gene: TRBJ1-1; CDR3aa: CASSPSRDSEAFF
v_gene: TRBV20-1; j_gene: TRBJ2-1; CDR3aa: CSARAGLAGGTRPHEQFF
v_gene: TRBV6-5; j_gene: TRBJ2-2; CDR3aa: CASSYRGLAAAGELFF
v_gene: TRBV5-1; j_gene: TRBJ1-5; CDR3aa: CASSLNGRWPQHF
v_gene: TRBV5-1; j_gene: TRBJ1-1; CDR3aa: CASSFEDPIQNTEAFF
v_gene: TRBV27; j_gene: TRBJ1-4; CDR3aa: CASSLTGGATNEKLFF
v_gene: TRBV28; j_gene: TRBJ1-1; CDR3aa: CASSFRIMDTEAFF
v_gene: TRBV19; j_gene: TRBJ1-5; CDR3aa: CASTLGDQPQHF
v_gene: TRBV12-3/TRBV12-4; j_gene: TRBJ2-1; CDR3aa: CASSTIAGVDNEQFF
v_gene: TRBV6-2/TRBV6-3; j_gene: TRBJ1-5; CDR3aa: CASSDGSGAQPQHF
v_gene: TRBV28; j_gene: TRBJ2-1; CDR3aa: CASSSRRGRTFLSYNEQFF
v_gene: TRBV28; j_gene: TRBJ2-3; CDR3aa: CASSTASEADTQYF
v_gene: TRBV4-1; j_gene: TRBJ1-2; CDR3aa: CASSPLESSYLYGYTF
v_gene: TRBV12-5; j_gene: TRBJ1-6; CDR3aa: CASRTPQGGDNSPLHF
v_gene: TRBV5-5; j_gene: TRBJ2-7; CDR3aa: CASSLGRGEVKQYF
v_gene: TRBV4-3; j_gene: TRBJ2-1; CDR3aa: CASSQRLNTYNEQFF
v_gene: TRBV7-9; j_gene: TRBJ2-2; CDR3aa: CASSFGERRTPGELFF
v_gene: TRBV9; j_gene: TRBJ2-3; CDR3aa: CASSTWGAQDTQYF
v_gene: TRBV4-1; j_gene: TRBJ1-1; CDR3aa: CASSQRGTGEMNTEAFF
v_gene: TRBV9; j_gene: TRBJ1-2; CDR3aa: CASSVAGTVDYGYTF
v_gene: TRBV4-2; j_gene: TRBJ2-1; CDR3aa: CASSLQTNGQGRNEQFF
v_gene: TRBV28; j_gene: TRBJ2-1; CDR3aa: CASSPRIAGDRNEQFF